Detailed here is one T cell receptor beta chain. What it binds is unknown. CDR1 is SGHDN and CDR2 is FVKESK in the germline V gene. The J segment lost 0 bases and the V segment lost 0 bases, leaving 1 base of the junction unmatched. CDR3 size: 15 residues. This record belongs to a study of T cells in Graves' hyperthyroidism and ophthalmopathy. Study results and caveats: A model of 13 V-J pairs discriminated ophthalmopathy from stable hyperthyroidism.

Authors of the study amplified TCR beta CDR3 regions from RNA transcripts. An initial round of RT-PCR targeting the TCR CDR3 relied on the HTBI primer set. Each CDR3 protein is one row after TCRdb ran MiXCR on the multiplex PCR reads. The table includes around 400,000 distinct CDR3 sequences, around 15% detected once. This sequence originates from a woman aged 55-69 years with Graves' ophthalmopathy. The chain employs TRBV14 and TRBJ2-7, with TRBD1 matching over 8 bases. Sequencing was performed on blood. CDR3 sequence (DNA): TGTGCCAGCAGCCAAGAACAGGGGGGCTCCTACGAGCAGTACTTC. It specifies CASSQEQGGSYEQYF.